The source of this T cell receptor (beta chain) is a study of blood T cell repertoires in COVID-19. This table comes from immunoSEQ multiplex PCR, and its TCRdb copy is limited to in-frame clones, with some not included. The table has tens of thousands of clones, about 88% seen once. The CDR3 totals 15 residues. V lost 1 base, J lost 5 bases, and 15 bases lay in between. Per the germline V gene, CDR1 is SGHAT and CDR2 is FQNNGV. This clone came up a few times. The chain is built from TRBV11-2 and TRBJ2-7; unclear D gene. This sequence was found in a human donor in a cohort sampled during active COVID-19. The specimen was peripheral blood. CDR3 sequence (DNA): TGTGCCAGCAGCTTAGCACCAGGCCCTCTCGACGAGCAGTACTTC. This translates into CASSLAPGPLDEQYF.